This T cell receptor beta chain was identified in a study of shared clonotypes between healthy human individuals. Findings and limits, study-wide: Against clonotypes common to all four donors, non-shared ones had lower generation probabilities.

Negatively enriched CD4+ T cells were divided by CD45RA into naive and memory. Looked up from germline, CDR1 is SEHNR and CDR2 is FQNEAQ (reference sequence). With 8 bases removed from V and 3 bases from J, the gap between germline ends came to 13 bases. The CDR3 totals 13 residues. About this clone: Its specificity is not known.

Assay: immunoSEQ multiplex PCR; the TCRdb copy retains only in-frame clones and omits some. The sample carries roughly 2.2 million clones, about 92% recorded once. This sequence was found in a man younger than 35 in good health. Some clones in this sample may be carry-over from other donors' samples. The sequencing sample was made of naive CD4+ T cells from PBMCs. Subset of the sample: CD45RA+ positively selected. V usage is TRBV7-9 and J usage is TRBJ1-2; TRBD1 is a possible D gene (5 bases). CDR3 in amino acids: CASGPDSYYGYTF. The CDR3 nucleotides are TGTGCCAGCGGCCCCGACAGCTACTATGGCTACACCTTC.